The 4 T cell receptor beta chains in this list originate from one sample, sequenced in a study of blood T cell repertoires in COVID-19. Profiling relied on immunoSEQ multiplex PCR, and the TCRdb table lists in-frame clones only, not all of them. The sample contains approximately 72,000 clones, more than 80% of which appear only once. Sequences were obtained from peripheral blood. Every receptor here comes from a woman of 80 years or more with active or convalescent COVID-19.

The gene calls are TRBV2 and TRBJ2-7; 9 nucleotides line up with TRBD2. Germline V gene sequence: CDR1 SNHLY, CDR2 FYNNEI. J lost 3 bases, V lost 10 bases, and 7 bases had no gene match. The length of the CDR3 is 13 residues. The CDR3 DNA follows: TGTGCCACCCTTGGGCGGGAGGGCTACGAGCAGTACTTC. Translated, it gives CATLGREGYEQYF.

The genes are TRBV9 and TRBJ2-7; 7 bases match TRBD1. Germline V gene lookup returns CDR1 SGDLS and CDR2 YYNGEE. Losses at the gene ends were 1 base for V and 3 bases for J; bases not matched to a gene: 10. This CDR3 region has 16 residues. The CDR3 protein is CASSVFPEGADYEQYF. For the CDR3, the DNA is TGTGCCAGCAGCGTATTTCCCGAGGGGGCAGACTACGAGCAGTACTTC.

This clone showed up just a few times. V usage is TRBV19 and J usage is TRBJ2-2; possible D gene TRBD2, 7 bases. The CDR3 sequence is 15 residues long. V dropped 3 bases and J dropped 0 bases, with 8 bases sitting between them. Germline V gene sequence: CDR1 LNHDA, CDR2 SQIVND (reference sequence). The DNA of the CDR3 is TGTGCCAGTAGTATGGGGGGGCCGAACACCGGGGAGCTGTTTTTT. This sequence encodes CASSMGGPNTGELFF.

The chain employs TRBV7-8 and TRBJ2-7; D possibly corresponds to TRBD1 (7 bases). The length of the CDR3 is 13 residues. The germline V and J ends were trimmed by 5 bases and 4 bases, with 12 bases remaining between them. Per germline, CDR1 SGHVS and CDR2 FQNEAQ. CDR3 in amino acids: CASSAGQHYEQYF. The DNA for the CDR3 is TGTGCCAGCAGCGCGGGACAGCATTACGAGCAGTACTTC.